This TCR beta chain was retrieved from a study of blood T cell repertoires in COVID-19 (TCRdb year 2020). With regard to the full study: The collaborator samples originated in the United States, Italy and Spain and spanned the acute and convalescent phases of COVID-19. The samples were drawn from two sources: the first 160 participants of the ongoing ImmuneRACE study, and fewer than 1,500 subjects contributed by 6 global collaborators. Nearly every sample came with metadata listing a de-identified subject ID, COVID-19 status, age in years and sex. HLA class I and class II types, where available, came from metadata supplied by the sample provider rather than from assay-based typing. The repertoires were made available in a free public database intended to serve as a resource for research on the immune response to SARS-CoV-2. Deeply sampled blood TCRbeta repertoires from subjects exposed to, actively infected with, or recovered from COVID-19 were included in the dataset. The material from the prospective study consisted of cDNA or gDNA derived from T cells, B-cell-depleted T cells, or PBMCs. The research as a whole found: How much clinical and demographic metadata was included differed by source and by participant, and the metadata was provided uncurated.

TCRbeta CDR3 regions were amplified from genomic DNA using the immunoSEQ Assay, a bias-controlled multiplex PCR. Turning to the authors' computational methods: Nucleated cell counts per sample were estimated from amplification of reference gene primers within the assay. To quantify the absolute abundance of each unique TCRbeta CDR3 rearrangement, sequence reads were collapsed and filtered. Productive Simpson clonality was computed per sample as the square root of Simpson's diversity index over productive rearrangements. As stored in TCRdb, this immuneACCESS dataset retains in-frame rearrangements with V and J assigned. A fraction of the clones does not appear; measured against another copy, unresolved V genes explain less than half of the discrepancy, and the remainder lacks a known reason. For V, J and clone size, that table is used; D and trimming come from the DNA. The sample data list roughly 180,000 clones, and approximately 88% of these were observed just once. In total, the top ten clones hold around 7% of the sample.

Of note for this clone: No antigen is known for it. It has no much larger one-base neighbor in the sample; base qualities were not kept.

CDR1 and CDR2 were assigned from the germline V gene as MGHRA and YSYEKL. The CDR3 runs 16 residues from the cysteine to the phenylalanine. The sequence is cut down to CDR3 DNA, 48 bases in frame from base 1. V loses 5 bases of germline sequence and J loses 1 base, and the interval between the two ends is 15 bases. In Seattle, one collaborating source enrolled patients while the infection was active and tracked those patients longitudinally over the course of disease. The collaborating institutions used their own protocols to collect whole blood in K2EDTA tubes. For TCRbeta analysis, collaborators shipped samples in one of three forms: frozen whole blood, isolated PBMCs, or DNA extracted from either of those sample types.

The specimen sequenced was peripheral blood. This receptor was taken from a woman in her 40s with COVID-19, enrolled during active disease. This sequence uses TRBV4-1 and TRBJ1-5, with TRBD1 tentatively as D gene (6 bases match). The nucleotides are TGCGCCAGCAGCTCCAGGGAACAGGGAAGCAATCAGCCCCAGCATTTT. The encoded protein is CASSSREQGSNQPQHF.